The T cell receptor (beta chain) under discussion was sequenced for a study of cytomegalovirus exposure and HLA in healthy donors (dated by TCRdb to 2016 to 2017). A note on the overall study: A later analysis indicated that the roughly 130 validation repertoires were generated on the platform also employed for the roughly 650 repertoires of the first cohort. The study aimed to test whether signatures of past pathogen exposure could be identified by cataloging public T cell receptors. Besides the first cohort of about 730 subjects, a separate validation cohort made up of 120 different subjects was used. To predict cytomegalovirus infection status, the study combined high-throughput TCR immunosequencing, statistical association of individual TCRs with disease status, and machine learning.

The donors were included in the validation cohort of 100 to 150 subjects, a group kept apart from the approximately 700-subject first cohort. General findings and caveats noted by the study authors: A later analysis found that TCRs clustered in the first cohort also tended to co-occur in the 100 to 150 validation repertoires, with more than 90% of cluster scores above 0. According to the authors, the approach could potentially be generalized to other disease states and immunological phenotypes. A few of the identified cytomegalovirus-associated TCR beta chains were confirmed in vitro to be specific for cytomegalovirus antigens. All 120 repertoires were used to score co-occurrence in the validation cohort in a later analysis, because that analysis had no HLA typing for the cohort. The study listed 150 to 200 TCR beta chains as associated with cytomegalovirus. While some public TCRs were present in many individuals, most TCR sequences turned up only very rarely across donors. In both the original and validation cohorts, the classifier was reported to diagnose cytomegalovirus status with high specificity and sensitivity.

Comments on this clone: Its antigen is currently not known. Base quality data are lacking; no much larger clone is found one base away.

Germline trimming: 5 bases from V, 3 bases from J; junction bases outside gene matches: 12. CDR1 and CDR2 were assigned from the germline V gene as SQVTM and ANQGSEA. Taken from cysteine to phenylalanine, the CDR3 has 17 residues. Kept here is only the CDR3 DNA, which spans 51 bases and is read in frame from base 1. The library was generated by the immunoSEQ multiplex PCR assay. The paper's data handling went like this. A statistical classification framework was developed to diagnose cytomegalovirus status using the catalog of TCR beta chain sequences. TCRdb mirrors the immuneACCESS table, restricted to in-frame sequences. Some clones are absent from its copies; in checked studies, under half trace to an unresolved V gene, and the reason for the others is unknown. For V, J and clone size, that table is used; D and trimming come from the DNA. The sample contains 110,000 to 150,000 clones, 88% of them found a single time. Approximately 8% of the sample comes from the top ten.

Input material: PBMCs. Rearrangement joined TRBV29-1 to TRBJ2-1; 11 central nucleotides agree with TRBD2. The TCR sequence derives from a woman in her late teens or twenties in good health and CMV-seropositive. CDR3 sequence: CSVTPPTSGSLYNEQFF. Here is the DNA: TGCAGCGTTACCCCTCCAACTAGCGGGAGTCTCTACAATGAGCAGTTCTTC.